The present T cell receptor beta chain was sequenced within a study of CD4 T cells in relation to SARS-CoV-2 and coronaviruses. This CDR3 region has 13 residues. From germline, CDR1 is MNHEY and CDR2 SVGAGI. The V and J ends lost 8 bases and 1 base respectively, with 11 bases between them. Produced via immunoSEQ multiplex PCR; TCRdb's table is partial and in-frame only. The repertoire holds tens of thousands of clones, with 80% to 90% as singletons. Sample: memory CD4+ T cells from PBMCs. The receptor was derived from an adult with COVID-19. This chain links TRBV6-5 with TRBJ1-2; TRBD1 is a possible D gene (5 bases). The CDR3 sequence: CASRDGVNYGYTF. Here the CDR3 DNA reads TGTGCCAGCCGGGACGGAGTTAACTATGGCTACACCTTC.